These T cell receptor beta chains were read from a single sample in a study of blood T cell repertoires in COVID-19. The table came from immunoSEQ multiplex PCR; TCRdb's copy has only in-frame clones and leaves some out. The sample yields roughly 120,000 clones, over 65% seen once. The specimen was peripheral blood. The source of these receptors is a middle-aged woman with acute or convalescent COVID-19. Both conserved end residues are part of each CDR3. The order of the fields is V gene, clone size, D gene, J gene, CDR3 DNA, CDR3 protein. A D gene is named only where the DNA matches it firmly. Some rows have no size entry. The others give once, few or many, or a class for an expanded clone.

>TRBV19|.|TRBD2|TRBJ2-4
TGTGCCAGTAGTATAGGGGGAGGGCCCTTAGCCAAAAACATTCAGTACTTC
CASSIGGGPLAKNIQYF
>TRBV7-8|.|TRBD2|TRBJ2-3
TGTGCCAGCAGGAAACCGGGGGGACTCACAGATACGCAGTATTTT
CASRKPGGLTDTQYF
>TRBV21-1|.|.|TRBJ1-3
TGTGCCAGCAGCCTCCGGGACACAGGCTCTGGAAACACCATATATTTT
CASSLRDTGSGNTIYF
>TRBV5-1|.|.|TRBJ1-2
TGCGCCAGCAGCTGGGGTTCGGGGAACTATGGCTACACCTTC
CASSWGSGNYGYTF
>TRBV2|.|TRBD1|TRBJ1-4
TGTGCCAGCAGCCTGGGACAGCTGAATGAAAAACTGTTTTTT
CASSLGQLNEKLFF
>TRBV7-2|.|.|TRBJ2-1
TGTGCCAGCAGCGCAACAGGGACAATGGGAAATGAGCAGTTCTTC
CASSATGTMGNEQFF
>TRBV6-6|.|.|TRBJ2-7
TGTGCCAGCAAGTCCGGTGACGAGCAGTACTTC
CASKSGDEQYF
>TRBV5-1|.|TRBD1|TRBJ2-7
TGCGCCAGCAGCTTCGCCGGGACAGAGGACGAGCAGTACTTC
CASSFAGTEDEQYF
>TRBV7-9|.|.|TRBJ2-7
TGTGCCAGCAGCTATTCCCCCAACGAGCAGTACTTC
CASSYSPNEQYF
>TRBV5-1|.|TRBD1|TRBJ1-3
TGCGCCAGCAGCCCCGGGACAGGGGGAAACACCATATATTTT
CASSPGTGGNTIYF
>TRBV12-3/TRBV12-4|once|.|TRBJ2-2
TGTGCCAGCAGTTCCACCTCGAGGGGGGAGCTGTTTTTT
CASSSTSRGELFF
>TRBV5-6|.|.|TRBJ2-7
TGTGCCAGCAGCTTGGCAACCTACGAGCAGTACTTC
CASSLATYEQYF
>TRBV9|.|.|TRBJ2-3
TGTGCCAGCAGCGTAGATTTAAGCGGGACGCAGTATTTT
CASSVDLSGTQYF
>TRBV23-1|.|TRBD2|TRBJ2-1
TGCGCCAGCAGTCAATCCGGCCCTGGCGGGACTAGCGGGCTCCTATACGAGCAGTTCTTC
CASSQSGPGGTSGLLYEQFF
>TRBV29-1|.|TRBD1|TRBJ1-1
TGCAGCGTTGTGGCAGGGGGCGTTTCAGGTGAAGCTTTCTTT
CSVVAGGVSGEAFF
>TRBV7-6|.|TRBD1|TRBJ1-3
TGTGCCAGCAGCAAGGGACAGATCCCCTCTGGAAACACCATATATTTT
CASSKGQIPSGNTIYF
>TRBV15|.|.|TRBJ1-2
TGTGCCACCAGCAGAGATTTAGCCAGCGTCTACACCTTC
CATSRDLASVYTF
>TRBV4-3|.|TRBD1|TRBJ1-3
TGCGCCAGCAGCCAGGACAGGGGAAGAACTGGAAACACCATATATTTT
CASSQDRGRTGNTIYF
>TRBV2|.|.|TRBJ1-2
TGTGCCAGCAAAACAGGGCGAGGTTACTATGGCTACACCTTC
CASKTGRGYYGYTF
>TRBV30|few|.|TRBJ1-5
TGTGCCTGGTCCCCCGCGCCCGGGGTTAATCAGCCCCAGCATTTT
CAWSPAPGVNQPQHF
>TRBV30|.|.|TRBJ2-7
TGTGCCTGGGCGCCGGGACTGACTGTCTACGAGCAGTACTTC
CAWAPGLTVYEQYF
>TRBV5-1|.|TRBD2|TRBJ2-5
TGCGCCAGCAGCGCGGGACTACAAAAACAAGAGACCCAGTACTTC
CASSAGLQKQETQYF
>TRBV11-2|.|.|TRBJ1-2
TGTGCCAGCAGCTTATCGCAGGGGTGGTATAATGGCTACACCTTC
CASSLSQGWYNGYTF
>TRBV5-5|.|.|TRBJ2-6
TGTGCCAGCAGCTTGCTAGGGGACTCTGGGGCCAACGTCCTGACTTTC
CASSLLGDSGANVLTF
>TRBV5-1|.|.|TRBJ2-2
TGCGCCAGCAGTCGCACCGGGGGAGACACCGGGGAGCTGTTTTTT
CASSRTGGDTGELFF
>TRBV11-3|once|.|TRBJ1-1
TGTGCCAGCAGCCCTGGGGCGAAGAACACTGAAGCTTTCTTT
CASSPGAKNTEAFF
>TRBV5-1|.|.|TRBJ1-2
TGCGCCAGCAGCTTGGAGCGGGGCAACTATGGCTACACCTTC
CASSLERGNYGYTF
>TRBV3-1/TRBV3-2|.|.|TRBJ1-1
TGTGCCAGCAGCCAATCGGGGTCATCCACTGAAGCTTTCTTT
CASSQSGSSTEAFF
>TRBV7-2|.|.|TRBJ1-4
TGTGCCAGCAGCTTATCTCCTAATGAAAAACTGTTTTTT
CASSLSPNEKLFF
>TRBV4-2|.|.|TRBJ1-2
TGTGCCAGCAGCCTCAATAACAGGGACGGCTACACCTTC
CASSLNNRDGYTF
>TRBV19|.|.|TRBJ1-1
TGTGCCAGTAGTATGGGGACACCTGGGGCTGAAGCTTTCTTT
CASSMGTPGAEAFF
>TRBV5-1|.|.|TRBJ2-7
TGCGCCAGCAGCCCAGGTTCGCCGGTTTACGAGCAGTACTTC
CASSPGSPVYEQYF
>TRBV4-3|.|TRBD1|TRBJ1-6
TGCGCCAGCAGCCGCGACAGGGTCAATAATTCACCCCTCCACTTT
CASSRDRVNNSPLHF
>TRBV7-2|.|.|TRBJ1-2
TGTGCCAGCAGCCCTGGGGGGGTTAACTATGGCTACACCTTC
CASSPGGVNYGYTF
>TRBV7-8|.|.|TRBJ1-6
TGTGCCAGCAGCCTACAGACGGTCCCCCTCCACTTT
CASSLQTVPLHF
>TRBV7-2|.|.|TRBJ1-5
TGTGCCAGCAGCAATATTCCGAATCAGCCCCAGCATTTT
CASSNIPNQPQHF
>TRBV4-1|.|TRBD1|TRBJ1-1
TGCGCCAGCAGCCTAAGAGGGACAGGGAGCACTGAAGCTTTCTTT
CASSLRGTGSTEAFF
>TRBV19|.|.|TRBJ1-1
TGTGCCAGTATACCTGAACCCAGGCGGAACACTGAAGCTTTCTTT
CASIPEPRRNTEAFF
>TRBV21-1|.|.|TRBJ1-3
TGTGCCAGCAGCAACGAGGGACTTAACTCTGGAAACACCATATATTTT
CASSNEGLNSGNTIYF
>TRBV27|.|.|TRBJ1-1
TGTGCCAGCAGTTTTTTTGCTGGAGGAACTGAAGCTTTCTTT
CASSFFAGGTEAFF
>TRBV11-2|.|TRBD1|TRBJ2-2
TGTGCCAGCAGCTCGATGTTAGGGGGCAGCTCGTCCGGGGAGCTGTTTTTT
CASSSMLGGSSSGELFF
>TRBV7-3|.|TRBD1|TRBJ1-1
TGTGCCAGCAGCTACCTACCGGGACAGGGGAACACTGAAGCTTTCTTT
CASSYLPGQGNTEAFF